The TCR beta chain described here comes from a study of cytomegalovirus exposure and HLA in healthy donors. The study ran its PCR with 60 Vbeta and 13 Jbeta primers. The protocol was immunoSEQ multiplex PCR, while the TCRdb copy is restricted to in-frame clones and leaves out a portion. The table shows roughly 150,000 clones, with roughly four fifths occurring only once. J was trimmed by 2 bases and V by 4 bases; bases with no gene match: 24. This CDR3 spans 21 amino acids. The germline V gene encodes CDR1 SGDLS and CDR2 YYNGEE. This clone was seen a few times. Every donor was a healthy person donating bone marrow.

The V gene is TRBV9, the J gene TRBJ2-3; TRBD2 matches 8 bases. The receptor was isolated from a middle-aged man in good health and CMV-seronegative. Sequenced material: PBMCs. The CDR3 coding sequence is TGTGCCAGCAGCAAGGCCTTGGGTAGCGGGACATTTAGGTCTTCCACAGATACGCAGTATTTT. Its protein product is CASSKALGSGTFRSSTDTQYF.